The 30 T cell receptor beta chains below come from one sample, sequenced in a study of T cells in Graves' hyperthyroidism and ophthalmopathy. Regions amplified from RNA transcripts were the TCR beta CDR3 regions. HTBI primers were used for first-round RT-PCR of the TCR CDR3. Via MiXCR, TCRdb re-called the multiplex PCR reads, giving one row per CDR3 protein. Among around 360,000 distinct CDR3 sequences listed, over 12% were seen once. The sequenced sample consisted of blood. The receptors here all came from a woman aged 60 to 75 with Graves' ophthalmopathy.

This clonotype was counted ten times or more. The chain recombines TRBV15 with TRBJ1-2, with D perhaps TRBD1 (5 bases). The ends were cut back, 3 bases at V and 0 bases at J, with 5 bases in the middle. The CDR3 is made up of 13 amino acids. CDR1 LNHNV and CDR2 YYDKDF come from the germline V gene (reference sequence). CDR3 region: CATSRDTNYGYTF. CDR3 sequence (DNA): TGTGCCACCAGCAGGGACACTAACTATGGCTACACCTTC.

Of note for this clonotype: Given a much more abundant clone one base away, this may be a read error. The chain employs TRBV3-1 and TRBJ2-2; D is perhaps TRBD1 (7 bases). CDR1 is LGHDT and CDR2 is YNNKEL in the germline V gene (reference sequence). There are 17 residues in the CDR3. The DNA for the CDR3 is TGTGGCAGCAGCCAAGAGAGGAGGGGGCTGGACACCGGGGAGCTGTTTTTT. Protein product: CGSSQERRGLDTGELFF.

This clonotype has only a few counts. CDR3 amino acids: CASSQAEPNLAKNIQYF. CDR3 in DNA: TGTGCCAGCAGTCAAGCGGAGCCCAACTTAGCCAAAAACATTCAGTACTTC. This rearrangement joins TRBV6-8 to TRBJ2-4; possibly TRBD2 for D (5 bases). CDR1 MNHGY and CDR2 SAAAGT come from the germline V gene. The CDR3 loop spans 17 amino acids. V gave up 5 bases and J gave up 0 bases, with 17 bases separating them.

This clonotype was counted ten times or more. The chain combines TRBV20-1 with TRBJ2-1, with 9 nucleotides matching TRBD1. The CDR3 is 14 amino acids. The germline V gene has CDR1 DFQATT and CDR2 SNEGSKA (reference sequence). J was trimmed by 2 bases and V by 1 base; bases with no gene match: 0. The CDR3 DNA reads TGCAGTGCTAGAGGGGACAGGGCCTACAATGAGCAGTTCTTC. The encoded protein is CSARGDRAYNEQFF.

There are a few counts of this clonotype. The CDR3 reads CASIGESYEKLFF. The CDR3 DNA is TGTGCCAGCATCGGCGAGTCATATGAAAAACTGTTTTTT. The chain joins TRBV25-1 to TRBJ1-4; D is undetermined. V was cut by 7 bases and J by 6 bases, with 12 bases left in between. The CDR3 consists of 13 residues. The germline V gene encodes CDR1 MGHDK and CDR2 SYGVNS.

This clonotype was picked up many times. Mismatch with germline at one junction end may stem from a read error. This chain connects TRBV5-1 to TRBJ2-5; D uncertain. The CDR3 has 12 residues. Germline CDR1 reads SGHRS; CDR2 reads YFSETQ. The CDR3 DNA is TGTGCCAGCAGCTTAACGGCAGAGACCCAGTACTTC. This gives the protein CASSLTAETQYF. Full variable domain (outside the CDR3, taken from reference TRBV5-1 and TRBJ2-5): KAGVTQTPRYLIKTRGQQVTLSCSPISGHRSVSWYQQTPGQGLQFLFEYFSETQRNKGNFPGRFSGRQFSNSRSEMNVSTLELGDSALYLCASSLTAETQYFGPGTRLLVL.

This clonotype has a count of ten or more. The chain has TRBV7-9 and TRBJ1-1, with D tentatively TRBD1 (5 bases). Germline CDR1 and CDR2: SEHNR and FQNEAQ (reference sequence). The CDR3 runs to 15 residues. V shed 4 bases and J shed 6 bases, with 18 bases lying between them. The CDR3, as DNA: TGTGCCAGCAGCTCACGTGAGGGGACTTTCGCTGAAGCTTTCTTT. It is translated as CASSSREGTFAEAFF. The variable domain in full, with the rest retrieved from reference TRBV7-9 and TRBJ1-1, is DTGVSQNPRHKITKRGQNVTFRCDPISEHNRLYWYRQTLGQGPEFLTYFQNEAQLEKSRLLSDRFSAERPKGSFSTLEIQRTEQGDSAMYLCASSSREGTFAEAFFGQGTRLTVV.

This rearrangement joins TRBV7-2 to TRBJ2-2; a weak D match, TRBD1 (5 bases). The CDR3 spans 16 residues. V lost 1 base and J 2 bases, leaving 11 bases between the germline ends. CDR1 SGHTA and CDR2 FQGNSA come from the germline V gene. In nucleotides, the CDR3 is TGTGCCAGCAGCTTAGTCGAGACAGTAAACACCGGGGAGCTGTTTTTT. This codes for CASSLVETVNTGELFF.

The table lists this clonotype with many counts. V and J are TRBV10-2 and TRBJ2-3; 10 bases agree with TRBD2. This CDR3 region has 16 residues. The germline gives CDR1 WSHSY, CDR2 SAAADI. The ends lost 3 bases at V and 4 bases at J; junction bases unmatched: 7. CDR3 amino acids: CASSEVGLATPDTQYF. The CDR3 bases are TGCGCCAGCAGTGAAGTGGGACTAGCGACGCCAGATACGCAGTATTTT.

The V gene is TRBV6-1, the J gene TRBJ2-2, with D perhaps matching TRBD1 (5 bases). The V gene lost 6 bases and the J gene lost 4 bases, with 15 bases spanning the gap. Germline V CDR1 and CDR2: MNHNS, SASEGT. The CDR3 consists of 15 residues. The CDR3 sequence: CASRKGEGGTGELFF. The CDR3, as DNA: TGTGCCAGCAGGAAAGGGGAAGGTGGCACCGGGGAGCTGTTTTTT.

This CDR3 reads CSARGPGLAGSEQYF. CDR3 nucleotides: TGCAGTGCTAGAGGGCCGGGACTAGCGGGGTCCGAGCAGTACTTC. The chain uses TRBV20-1 and TRBJ2-7; 13 positions agree with TRBD2. CDR3 length equals 15 residues. Per the germline V gene, CDR1 is DFQATT and CDR2 is SNEGSKA (reference sequence). Trimming at V came to 1 base and at J to 6 bases, leaving 6 bases not matched to a gene.

J is TRBJ2-3 and V is TRBV7-9; possibly TRBD1 for D (5 bases). Germline V gene lookup returns CDR1 SEHNR and CDR2 FQNEAQ (reference sequence). The germline V and J ends were trimmed by 0 bases and 6 bases, with 13 bases remaining between them. This CDR3 spans 15 amino acids. In DNA, the CDR3 is TGTGCCAGCAGCTTAGCCCAGGGTTTGGCGGATACGCAGTATTTT. Amino acid sequence: CASSLAQGLADTQYF.

This chain links TRBV11-2 with TRBJ2-1; 12 bases are shared with TRBD2. CDR3 length: 14 residues. CDR1 is SGHAT, CDR2 FQNNGV, per germline. The V segment lost 5 bases and the J segment 10 bases; nucleotides outside the gene matches: 6. Here the CDR3 reads CASSRLAGVDEQFF. The CDR3 DNA is TGTGCCAGCAGCCGACTAGCGGGAGTGGACGAGCAGTTCTTC.

This clonotype was counted at least ten times. This chain connects TRBV7-2 to TRBJ2-3; 14 nucleotides agree with TRBD2. Losses at the gene ends were 1 base for V and 4 bases for J; bases not matched to a gene: 7. Per germline, CDR1 SGHTA and CDR2 FQGNSA. The CDR3 is made up of 18 amino acids. The CDR3 DNA is TGTGCCAGCAGCTTAGGGTGGACTAGCGGGAGGTCCGCAGATACGCAGTATTTT. It codes for CASSLGWTSGRSADTQYF.

The chain carries TRBV24-1 and TRBJ2-3, with D unclear. Trimming pared 0 bases from V and 6 bases from J, leaving 3 bases between. The germline V gene encodes CDR1 KGHDR and CDR2 SFDVKD. The CDR3 sequence is 12 residues long. The CDR3 protein is CATSDLMDTQYF. CDR3 sequence (DNA): TGTGCCACCAGTGATTTGATGGATACGCAGTATTTT.

Many counts were recorded for this clonotype. The V and J genes are TRBV6-1 and TRBJ2-1; tentative D call: TRBD1 (5 bases). Trimming took off 6 bases at V and 3 bases at J, with 15 bases between the two ends. There are 15 residues in the CDR3. Germline-derived CDR1 and CDR2 are MNHNS and SASEGT. CDR3 sequence: CASSAGRRLYNEQFF. CDR3 DNA: TGTGCCAGCAGCGCAGGGCGAAGACTCTACAATGAGCAGTTCTTC.

The rearrangement links TRBV20-1 to TRBJ2-1; 16 bases line up with TRBD2. There are 17 residues in the CDR3. Losses at the gene ends were 1 base for V and 8 bases for J; bases not matched to a gene: 8. Germline loops: CDR1 DFQATT, CDR2 SNEGSKA (reference sequence). Written as DNA, the CDR3 is TGCAGTGCTAGAGTCCCCGGGACTAGCGGGAGGGCCGATGAGCAGTTCTTC. Amino acids: CSARVPGTSGRADEQFF.

On this clonotype: One base away lies a much larger clone, so this may be a sequencing read error. The CDR3 protein is CSAGSTVPTSYNEQFF. The CDR3 region has the DNA TGCAGTGCTGGATCGACAGTACCAACATCCTACAATGAGCAGTTCTTC. The genes are TRBV20-1 and TRBJ2-1; a possible D gene is TRBD1 (5 bases). CDR3 length: 16 amino acids. Germline V CDR1 and CDR2: DFQATT, SNEGSKA (reference sequence). V was trimmed by 5 bases and J by 1 base, leaving 18 bases between them.

This clonotype was detected many times. The V gene is TRBV28, the J gene TRBJ2-5; D is uncertain. V was cut by 3 bases and J by 4 bases, with 12 bases left in between. CDR1 is MDHEN, CDR2 SYDVKM, per germline. CDR3 length equals 14 residues. CDR3 loop: CASSFAGTAETQYF. The CDR3 DNA sequence: TGTGCCAGCAGTTTCGCTGGTACGGCAGAGACCCAGTACTTC.

Many counts were recorded for this clonotype. The chain couples TRBV28 to TRBJ2-5; D is possibly TRBD2 (6 bases). This CDR3 region has 14 residues. CDR1 MDHEN and CDR2 SYDVKM come from the germline V gene. V gave up 2 bases and J gave up 5 bases, with 12 bases separating them. DNA for the CDR3: TGTGCCAGCAGTTTACCCGGGAGCGTGGAGACCCAGTACTTC. This sequence encodes CASSLPGSVETQYF.

This clonotype occurred many times. This chain links TRBV12-3 or TRBV12-4 with TRBJ2-3; 8 bases are a match to TRBD2. V trimming: 7 bases; J trimming: 1 base; junction bases outside the gene matches: 10. The CDR3 is made up of 16 amino acids. The CDR3 loop is CASTPTREGGTDTQYF. The CDR3 bases are TGTGCCAGCACCCCGACCCGGGAGGGCGGCACAGATACGCAGTATTTT.

This clonotype has ten or more counts. This chain joins TRBV30 and TRBJ2-1; D not resolved. The V and J ends lost 0 bases and 7 bases respectively, with 4 bases between them. Germline values: CDR1 GTSNPN, CDR2 SVGIG (reference sequence). CDR3 size: 11 residues. The CDR3, as DNA: TGTGCCTGGAGTGTCCAAAATGAGCAGTTCTTC. Encoded protein: CAWSVQNEQFF.

This clonotype was found many times. The chain links TRBV5-1 to TRBJ2-1; 9 nucleotides line up with TRBD2. CDR3 length: 15 amino acids. Germline V gene data show CDR1 as SGHRS and CDR2 as YFSETQ. J was trimmed by 9 bases and V by 0 bases; bases with no gene match: 7. In DNA, the CDR3 is TGCGCCAGCAGCTTGGAGGGACTAGCTGGTGGTGAGCAGTTCTTC. As protein: CASSLEGLAGGEQFF.

The gene calls are TRBV5-8 and TRBJ1-2; 8 nucleotides line up with TRBD1. The CDR3 spans 15 residues. Looked up from germline, CDR1 is SGHTS and CDR2 is YDEGEE. V was clipped by 4 bases and J by 7 bases; unmatched bases: 12. The CDR3 DNA reads as TGTGCCAGCAGCGTGCCAGGGGGCGGTTTCTTTGGCTACACCTTC. Encoded protein: CASSVPGGGFFGYTF.

J is TRBJ2-7 and V is TRBV2, with 13 bases identical to TRBD2. V dropped 7 bases and J dropped 4; count of bases not matched to a gene: 4. The CDR3 has 14 residues. Germline loops: CDR1 SNHLY, CDR2 FYNNEI. The CDR3 sequence: CASTGTSGDYEQYF. In nucleotides, the CDR3 is TGTGCCAGCACCGGGACTAGCGGGGATTACGAGCAGTACTTC.

The V gene is TRBV5-4, the J gene TRBJ2-5, with 7 bases identical to TRBD2. CDR3 length: 16 residues. J lost 5 bases, V lost 2 bases, and 12 bases had no gene match. Germline values: CDR1 SGHNT, CDR2 YYREEE (reference sequence). The CDR3, as DNA: TGTGCCAGCAGCTTACCGGGGGGAGGAGTGGAGGAGACCCAGTACTTC. It yields the protein CASSLPGGGVEETQYF.

V usage is TRBV6-2 or TRBV6-3 and J usage is TRBJ2-7, with D possibly matching TRBD1 (5 bases). V was trimmed by 6 bases and J by 5 bases, leaving 14 bases between them. The CDR3 runs 13 residues. Germline V gives CDR1 MNHEY, CDR2 SVGEGT. CDR3 nucleotides: TGTGCCAGCAGGAACTCAGGGATTCACGAGCAGTACTTC. This sequence encodes CASRNSGIHEQYF.

V gene TRBV18 combines with J gene TRBJ2-1, with TRBD2 identical over 14 bases. This CDR3 has 21 residues. Germline CDR1 and CDR2: KGHSH and LQKENI. Trimming cost V 0 bases and J 1 base; bases outside gene matches: 11. For the CDR3, the DNA is TGTGCCAGCTCACCACCCGCCGGACTAGCGGGAGGAAGTCGTTCCTACAATGAGCAGTTCTTC. Translation: CASSPPAGLAGGSRSYNEQFF. Complete variable domain (other parts from reference TRBV18 and TRBJ2-1): NAGVMQNPRHLVRRRGQEARLRCSPMKGHSHVYWYRQLPEEGLKFMVYLQKENIIDESGMPKERFSAEFPKEGPSILRIQQVVRGDSAAYFCASSPPAGLAGGSRSYNEQFFGPGTRLTVL.

This clonotype was counted ten times or more. The chain is built from TRBV11-2 and TRBJ1-2; no reliable D call. The CDR3 extends over 14 amino acids. The ends were cut back, 1 base at V and 1 base at J, with 7 bases in the middle. Germline V CDR1 and CDR2: SGHAT, FQNNGV. CDR3 sequence (DNA): TGTGCCAGCAGCTTAGGTCCAGTTAACTATGGCTACACCTTC. It is translated as CASSLGPVNYGYTF.

CDR3 amino acids: CASKDINTDTQYF. As DNA, the CDR3 is TGTGCCAGCAAAGACATAAACACAGATACGCAGTATTTT. This chain joins TRBV28 and TRBJ2-3; D is unclear. The germline gives CDR1 MDHEN, CDR2 SYDVKM. Trimming cost V 7 bases and J 2 bases, with 10 bases left between them. CDR3 size: 13 residues.